A selection of T cell receptor beta chains follows, all from one sample in a study of blood T cell repertoires in COVID-19. Measured with immunoSEQ multiplex PCR; TCRdb has only the in-frame clones, and not every one. The sample lists a few hundred thousand clones, around 84% occurring once. Specimen: peripheral blood. The receptors derive from a woman between 18 and 29 years old with acute or convalescent COVID-19. CDR3s include the opening cysteine and the closing phenylalanine or tryptophan. Fields, in order: clone size, J gene, V gene, D gene, CDR3 DNA, CDR3 protein. D genes are given only for firm matches. Clone size, where shown, is once, few, many, or a class for clones that have expanded.

- | TRBJ2-7 | TRBV6-5 | - | TGTGCCAGCAGTTACTCGAAAGGACTCGGCGCCGAGCAGTACTTC | CASSYSKGLGAEQYF
few | TRBJ2-7 | TRBV12-3/TRBV12-4 | - | TGTGCCAGCAGTTTAGGGGCCCGGGGCGAGCAGTACTTC | CASSLGARGEQYF
- | TRBJ2-5 | TRBV11-3 | - | TGTGCCAGCAGCTTAGGACTAGGGGACCCCCAAGAGACCCAGTACTTC | CASSLGLGDPQETQYF
- | TRBJ2-1 | TRBV19 | - | TGTGCCAGTAGTATCAGGGAGGATGAGCAGTTCTTC | CASSIREDEQFF
- | TRBJ2-3 | TRBV7-3 | - | TGTGCCAGCAGCTTAATTAGTCCAGATACGCAGTATTTT | CASSLISPDTQYF
- | TRBJ1-5 | TRBV4-1 | TRBD1 | TGCGCCAGCAGCCAAGGGAGAGGGGGCAAGGGTCAGCCCCAGCATTTT | CASSQGRGGKGQPQHF
- | TRBJ1-4 | TRBV7-9 | TRBD1 | TGTGCCAGCAGCTTCGATACAGGGGCCGAAAAACTGTTTTTT | CASSFDTGAEKLFF
- | TRBJ2-1 | TRBV4-1 | - | TGCGCCAGCAGCCAAGCAAGCGGGTCTGGGGATGAGCAGTTCTTC | CASSQASGSGDEQFF
- | TRBJ2-4 | TRBV5-5 | - | TGTGCCAGCAGCTTGGGGACAGACCTAAACATTCAGTACTTC | CASSLGTDLNIQYF
- | TRBJ2-7 | TRBV5-4 | - | TGTGCCAGCAGCTCCGCAGGGGAGTGGTGGGAGCAGTACTTC | CASSSAGEWWEQYF
- | TRBJ1-4 | TRBV5-1 | TRBD1 | TGCGCCAGCAGCACCGGGACAGGGGGCGATAGGTCCTGGGAAAAACTGTTTTTT | CASSTGTGGDRSWEKLFF
- | TRBJ1-1 | TRBV5-1 | TRBD1 | TGCGCCAGCAGCGGGGGACAGGGAGTATCGGTGAACACTGAAGCTTTCTTT | CASSGGQGVSVNTEAFF
- | TRBJ1-1 | TRBV7-2 | - | TGTGCCAGCAGCCCGAGGGCCCTCACAGCTGTGAACACTGAAGCTTTCTTT | CASSPRALTAVNTEAFF
- | TRBJ1-4 | TRBV6-1 | - | TGTGCCAGCAGTGAAGCCCTGACAGCCTTAAATGAAAAACTGTTTTTT | CASSEALTALNEKLFF
few | TRBJ1-3 | TRBV10-2 | - | TGCGCCAGCAGTCCCGGGAGCTCTGGAAACACCATATATTTT | CASSPGSSGNTIYF
- | TRBJ2-5 | TRBV3-1/TRBV3-2 | - | TGTGCCAGCAGCCAAGACGGTGTTGCGTGGGAGACCCAGTACTTC | CASSQDGVAWETQYF
- | TRBJ1-6 | TRBV5-4 | - | TGTGCCACCCGACAGCAAGGAATGGGCTCACCCCTCCACTTT | CATRQQGMGSPLHF
- | TRBJ1-2 | TRBV30 | TRBD1 | TGTGCCTGGAGTCGTCGGGACAGACCCCCCATTTGCACCTTC | CAWSRRDRPPICTF
once | TRBJ2-2 | TRBV9 | TRBD1 | TGTGCCAGCAGCCCCCGGACAGGGAACTTCGTCGCCGGGGAGCTGTTTTTT | CASSPRTGNFVAGELFF
- | TRBJ1-4 | TRBV7-8 | - | TGTGCCAGCTCCCCCGGGGGTAATGAAAAACTGTTTTTT | CASSPGGNEKLFF
- | TRBJ1-2 | TRBV9 | - | TGTGCCAGCAGCCCCCGGTCAGGGGACGGGTATGGCTACACCTTC | CASSPRSGDGYGYTF
- | TRBJ2-3 | TRBV5-1 | - | TGCGCCAGCAGCTTGGGGTCCAGGCCCCAAACGCAGTATTTT | CASSLGSRPQTQYF
- | TRBJ2-7 | TRBV2 | - | TGTGCCAGCACCTCCGGGGACTCCTACGAGCAGTACTTC | CASTSGDSYEQYF
- | TRBJ1-1 | TRBV3-1/TRBV3-2 | TRBD1 | TGTGCCAGCAGCCTACAGGGGGCTTCTGACACTGAAGCTTTCTTT | CASSLQGASDTEAFF
- | TRBJ2-2 | TRBV30 | TRBD1 | TGTGCCTGGCGGGGGGGGACAGGGGTGAACACCGGGGAGCTGTTTTTT | CAWRGGTGVNTGELFF
- | TRBJ2-7 | TRBV6-5 | - | TGTGCCAGCAGGAGGGAGTCCACCTACGAGCAGTACTTC | CASRRESTYEQYF
once | TRBJ2-2 | TRBV24-1 | TRBD2 | TGTGCCACCTCCCGGGGGGGACTAGCGAACACCGGGGAGCTGTTTTTT | CATSRGGLANTGELFF
- | TRBJ1-1 | TRBV5-5 | TRBD1 | TGTGCCAGCAGCTTGGCCGGGGGACAGGGAGGGGCTTTCTTT | CASSLAGGQGGAFF
- | TRBJ2-1 | TRBV12-5 | - | TGTGCTAGTGGTTTCGAGGATTACAATGAGCAGTTCTTC | CASGFEDYNEQFF
- | TRBJ2-3 | TRBV9 | - | TGTGCCAGCAGCTACGGGAGTAACACAGATACGCAGTATTTT | CASSYGSNTDTQYF
- | TRBJ2-1 | TRBV6-5 | TRBD1 | TGTGCCAGCAGGTTATTGGGACAGAACAATGAGCAGTTCTTC | CASRLLGQNNEQFF
- | TRBJ2-7 | TRBV11-2 | TRBD2 | TGTGCCAGCAGCTTACCGACTAGCGGGTCTCTCTACGAGCAGTACTTC | CASSLPTSGSLYEQYF
- | TRBJ1-1 | TRBV19 | - | TGTGCCAGTAGTCAGACAGGTCTGAACACTGAAGCTTTCTTT | CASSQTGLNTEAFF
- | TRBJ2-3 | TRBV11-2 | - | TGTGCCAGCAGCTTAGAGTACGGGGCAGATACGCAGTATTTT | CASSLEYGADTQYF
- | TRBJ1-2 | TRBV19 | TRBD1 | TGTGCCAGTAGTATTATGGCAGGGGGAAGTCATGGCTACACCTTC | CASSIMAGGSHGYTF
- | TRBJ2-5 | TRBV4-2 | TRBD2 | TGTGCCAGCAGCCAAGACGGGGGGGGAGAGACCCAGTACTTC | CASSQDGGGETQYF
- | TRBJ2-3 | TRBV3-1/TRBV3-2 | TRBD2 | TGTGCCAGCAGCCCCCTAGCGGGAGCCACAGATACGCAGTATTTT | CASSPLAGATDTQYF
- | TRBJ1-2 | TRBV5-1 | - | TGCGCCAGCAGCTTACAGGGTTACTATGGCTACACCTTC | CASSLQGYYGYTF
- | TRBJ2-1 | TRBV5-1 | TRBD2 | TGCGCCAGCAGCTTGGAAGGCGGGAGGCGTAGAAATGAGCAGTTCTTC | CASSLEGGRRRNEQFF
- | TRBJ2-1 | TRBV5-1 | - | TGCGCCAGCAGCTTGACAGCGGGTGGATACAATGAGCAGTTCTTC | CASSLTAGGYNEQFF
- | TRBJ2-7 | TRBV11-3 | - | TGTGCCAGCAGCTTAGGTGGAGGAGAAGAATCCTACGAGCAGTACTTC | CASSLGGGEESYEQYF
- | TRBJ2-5 | TRBV12-3/TRBV12-4 | TRBD2 | TGTGCCAGCAGTCCCGGGGGGGAGACCCAGTACTTC | CASSPGGETQYF
- | TRBJ2-5 | TRBV18 | TRBD1 | TGTGCCAGCTCCCGCGGGACAGGGAGCCAAGAGACCCAGTACTTC | CASSRGTGSQETQYF
- | TRBJ2-7 | TRBV27 | - | TGTGCCAGCTCCCTGGGCAGGGGATACGAGCAGTACTTC | CASSLGRGYEQYF
once | TRBJ1-1 | TRBV7-3 | - | TGTGCCAGCACGCCCCCGGGACACATGACCGGGGCTGAAGCTTTCTTT | CASTPPGHMTGAEAFF
many | TRBJ1-1 | TRBV2 | - | TGTGCCAGCACCCGTACCGGCAGGAACTTCTTT | CASTRTGRNFF
- | TRBJ2-3 | TRBV6-6 | TRBD2 | TGTGCCAGCAGTCCACCGGGAGTAGCGGGAAGGGCAGATACGCAGTATTTT | CASSPPGVAGRADTQYF
- | TRBJ1-2 | TRBV7-3 | - | TGTGCCAGCAGCTTAGAGGGCCGGAGCTACACCTTC | CASSLEGRSYTF
- | TRBJ2-7 | TRBV5-6 | TRBD2 | TGTGCCAGCAGCTTGGCCACTAGCGGGAGTAACTCCTACGAGCAGTACTTC | CASSLATSGSNSYEQYF
- | TRBJ2-3 | TRBV27 | - | TGTGCCAGCAGTTTCTCTAGCACAGATACGCAGTATTTT | CASSFSSTDTQYF